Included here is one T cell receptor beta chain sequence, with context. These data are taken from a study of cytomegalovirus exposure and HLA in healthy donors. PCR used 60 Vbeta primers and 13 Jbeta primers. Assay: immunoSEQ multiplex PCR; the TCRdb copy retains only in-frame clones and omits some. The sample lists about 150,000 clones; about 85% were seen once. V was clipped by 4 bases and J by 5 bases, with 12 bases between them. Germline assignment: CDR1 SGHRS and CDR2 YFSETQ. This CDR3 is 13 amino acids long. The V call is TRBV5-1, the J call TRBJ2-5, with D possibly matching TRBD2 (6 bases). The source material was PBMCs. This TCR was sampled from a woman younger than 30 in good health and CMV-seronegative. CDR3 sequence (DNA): TGCGCCAGCAGCGTGACTAGTCGGGAGACCCAGTACTTC. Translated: CASSVTSRETQYF.